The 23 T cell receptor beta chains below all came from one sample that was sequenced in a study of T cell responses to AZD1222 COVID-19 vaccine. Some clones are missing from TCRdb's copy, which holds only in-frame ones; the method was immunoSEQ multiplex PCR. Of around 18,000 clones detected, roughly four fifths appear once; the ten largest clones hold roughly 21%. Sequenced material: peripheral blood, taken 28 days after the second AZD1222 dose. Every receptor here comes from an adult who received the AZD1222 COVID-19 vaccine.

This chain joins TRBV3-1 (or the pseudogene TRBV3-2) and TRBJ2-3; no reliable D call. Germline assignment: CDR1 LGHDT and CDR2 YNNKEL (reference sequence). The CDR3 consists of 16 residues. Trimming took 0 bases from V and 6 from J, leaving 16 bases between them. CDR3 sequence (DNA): TGTGCCAGCAGCCAAGAAAATCCACCGGGCGAGGATACGCAGTATTTT. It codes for CASSQENPPGEDTQYF.

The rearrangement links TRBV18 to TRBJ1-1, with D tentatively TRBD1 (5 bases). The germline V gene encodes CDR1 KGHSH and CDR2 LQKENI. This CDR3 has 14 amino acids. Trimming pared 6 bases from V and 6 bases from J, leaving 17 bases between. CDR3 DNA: TGTGCCAGCTCTGTGGACTTCCAAGGGGCTGAAGCTTTCTTT. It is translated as CASSVDFQGAEAFF.

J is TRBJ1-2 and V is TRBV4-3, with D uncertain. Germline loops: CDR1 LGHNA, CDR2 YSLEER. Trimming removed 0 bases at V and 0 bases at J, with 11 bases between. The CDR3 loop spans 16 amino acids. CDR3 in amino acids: CASSQDRRESNYGYTF. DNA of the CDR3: TGCGCCAGCAGCCAAGATCGCCGGGAGTCTAACTATGGCTACACCTTC.

In DNA, the CDR3 is TGTGCCTTGGGGACTACCGTTACGCAGTATTTT. Amino acids: CALGTTVTQYF. V is TRBV30 and J is TRBJ2-3; TRBD2 aligns across 7 bases. The CDR3 is 11 amino acids. The trim removed 7 bases at V and 8 bases at J, leaving 6 bases unmatched. The V gene's germline CDR1 is GTSNPN and CDR2 SVGIG (reference sequence).

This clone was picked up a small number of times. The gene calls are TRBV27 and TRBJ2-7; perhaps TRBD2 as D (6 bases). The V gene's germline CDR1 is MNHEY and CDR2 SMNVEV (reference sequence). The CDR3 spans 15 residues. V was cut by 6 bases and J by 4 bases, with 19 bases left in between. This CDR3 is CASSQRAGRNYEQYF. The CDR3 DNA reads TGTGCCAGCAGCCAACGGGCGGGACGGAATTACGAGCAGTACTTC.

The CDR3 bases are TGTGCCTGGAGCGGGGGGGGAATAGATACGCAGTATTTT. This sequence encodes CAWSGGGIDTQYF. The rearrangement uses TRBV30 and TRBJ2-3; 8 nucleotides agree with TRBD2. This CDR3 contains 13 residues. Germline CDR1 is GTSNPN and CDR2 is SVGIG (reference sequence). The ends lost 3 bases at V and 5 bases at J; junction bases unmatched: 4.

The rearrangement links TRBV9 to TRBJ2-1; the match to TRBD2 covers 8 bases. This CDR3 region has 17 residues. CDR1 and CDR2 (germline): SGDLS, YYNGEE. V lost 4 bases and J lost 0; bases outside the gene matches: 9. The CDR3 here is CASSPRGGGSSYNEQFF. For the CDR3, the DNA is TGTGCCAGCAGCCCCAGGGGCGGGGGGAGCTCCTACAATGAGCAGTTCTTC.

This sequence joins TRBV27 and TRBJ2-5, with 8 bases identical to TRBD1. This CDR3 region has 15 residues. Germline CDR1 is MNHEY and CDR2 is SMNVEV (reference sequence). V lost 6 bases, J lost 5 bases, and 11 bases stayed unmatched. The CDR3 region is CASSFGQGVWETQYF. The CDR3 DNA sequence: TGTGCCAGCAGCTTCGGACAGGGTGTTTGGGAGACCCAGTACTTC.

The CDR3 loop reads CASSFTSDSSTDTQYF. CDR3 DNA sequence: TGTGCCAGCAGCTTCACTTCGGACAGTAGCACAGATACGCAGTATTTT. This chain uses TRBV5-5 with TRBJ2-3; the D gene is possibly TRBD1 (6 bases). The length of the CDR3 is 16 residues. Germline-derived CDR1 and CDR2 are SGHKS and YYEKEE (reference sequence). V was shortened by 2 bases and J by 0 bases, with 13 bases between the two germline ends.

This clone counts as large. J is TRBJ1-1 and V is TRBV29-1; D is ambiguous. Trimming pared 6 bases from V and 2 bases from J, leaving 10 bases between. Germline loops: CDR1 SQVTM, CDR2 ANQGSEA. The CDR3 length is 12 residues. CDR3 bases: TGCAGCGTCCAGACCCAAAACACTGAAGCTTTCTTT. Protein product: CSVQTQNTEAFF. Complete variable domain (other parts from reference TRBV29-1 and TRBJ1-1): SAVISQKPSRDICQRGTSLTIQCQVDSQVTMMFWYRQQPGQSLTLIATANQGSEATYESGFVIDKFPISRPNLTFSTLTVSNMSPEDSSIYLCSVQTQNTEAFFGQGTRLTVV.

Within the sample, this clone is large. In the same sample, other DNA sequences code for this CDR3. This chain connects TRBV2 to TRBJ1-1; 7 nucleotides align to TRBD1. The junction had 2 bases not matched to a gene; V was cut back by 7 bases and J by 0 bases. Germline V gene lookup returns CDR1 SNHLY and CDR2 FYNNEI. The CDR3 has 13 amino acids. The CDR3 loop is CASKGQMNTEAFF. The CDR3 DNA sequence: TGTGCCAGCAAGGGACAGATGAACACTGAAGCTTTCTTT.

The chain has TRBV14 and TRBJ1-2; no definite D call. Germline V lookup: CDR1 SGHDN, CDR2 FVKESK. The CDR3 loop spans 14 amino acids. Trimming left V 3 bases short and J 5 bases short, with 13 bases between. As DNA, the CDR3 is TGTGCCAGCAGCCATGGCCGGGCCTTTTATGGCTACACCTTC. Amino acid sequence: CASSHGRAFYGYTF.

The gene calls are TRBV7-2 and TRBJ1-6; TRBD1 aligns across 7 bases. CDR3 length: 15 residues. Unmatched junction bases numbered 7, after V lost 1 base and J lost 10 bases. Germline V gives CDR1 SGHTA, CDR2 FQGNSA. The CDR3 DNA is TGTGCCAGCAGCTTAGTTGTGACAGGGTGGTCACCCCTCCACTTT. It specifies CASSLVVTGWSPLHF. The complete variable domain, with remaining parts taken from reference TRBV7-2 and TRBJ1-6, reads GAGVSQSPSNKVTEKGKDVELRCDPISGHTALYWYRQSLGQGLEFLIYFQGNSAPDKSGLPSDRFSAERTGGSVSTLTIQRTQQEDSAVYLCASSLVVTGWSPLHFGNGTRLTVT.

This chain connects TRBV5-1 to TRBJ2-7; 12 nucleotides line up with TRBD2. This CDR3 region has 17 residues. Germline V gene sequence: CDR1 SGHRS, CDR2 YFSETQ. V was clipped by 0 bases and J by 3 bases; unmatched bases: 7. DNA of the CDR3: TGCGCCAGCAGCTTGGCCCGGACTAGCGGGGCCTTCTACGAGCAGTACTTC. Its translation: CASSLARTSGAFYEQYF.

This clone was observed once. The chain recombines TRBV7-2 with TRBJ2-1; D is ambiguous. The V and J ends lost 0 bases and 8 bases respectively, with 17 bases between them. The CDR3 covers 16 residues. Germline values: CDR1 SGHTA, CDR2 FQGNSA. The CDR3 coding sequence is TGTGCCAGCAGCTTAGCTATGAGGTGGGATAGGGATGAGCAGTTCTTC. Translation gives CASSLAMRWDRDEQFF.

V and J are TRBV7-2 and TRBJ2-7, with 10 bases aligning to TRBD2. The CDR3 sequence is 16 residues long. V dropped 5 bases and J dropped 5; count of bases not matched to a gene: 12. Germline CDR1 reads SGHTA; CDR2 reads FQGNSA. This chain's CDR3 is CASSPRTSGPTHEQYF. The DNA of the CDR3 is TGTGCCAGCAGCCCCAGGACTAGCGGACCGACCCACGAGCAGTACTTC.

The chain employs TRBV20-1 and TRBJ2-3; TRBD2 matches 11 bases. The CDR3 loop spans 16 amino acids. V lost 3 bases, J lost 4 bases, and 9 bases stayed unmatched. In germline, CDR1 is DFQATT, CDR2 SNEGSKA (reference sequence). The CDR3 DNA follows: TGCAGTGCTAGTCCACTAGCGGGGGCCATGGCAGATACGCAGTATTTT. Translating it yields CSASPLAGAMADTQYF.

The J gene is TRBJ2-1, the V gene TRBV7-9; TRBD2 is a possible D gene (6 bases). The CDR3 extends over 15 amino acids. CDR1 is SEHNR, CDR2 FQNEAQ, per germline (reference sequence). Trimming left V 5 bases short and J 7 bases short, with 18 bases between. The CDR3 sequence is CASSLTGASRNEQFF. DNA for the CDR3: TGTGCCAGCAGCCTGACGGGAGCCAGCCGAAATGAGCAGTTCTTC.

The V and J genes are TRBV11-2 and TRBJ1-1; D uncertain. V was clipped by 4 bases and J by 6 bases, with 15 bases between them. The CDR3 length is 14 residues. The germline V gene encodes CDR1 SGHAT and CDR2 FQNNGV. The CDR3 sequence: CASSSATRRAEAFF. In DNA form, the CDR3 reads TGTGCCAGCAGCTCCGCCACCCGAAGGGCTGAAGCTTTCTTT.

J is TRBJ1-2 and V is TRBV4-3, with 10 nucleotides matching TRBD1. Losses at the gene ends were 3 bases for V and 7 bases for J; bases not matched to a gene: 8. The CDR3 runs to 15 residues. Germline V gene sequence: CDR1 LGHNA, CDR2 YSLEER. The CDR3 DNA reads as TGCGCCAGCAGCCAGTCGGGACAGGGGATCGTTGGCTACACCTTC. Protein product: CASSQSGQGIVGYTF.

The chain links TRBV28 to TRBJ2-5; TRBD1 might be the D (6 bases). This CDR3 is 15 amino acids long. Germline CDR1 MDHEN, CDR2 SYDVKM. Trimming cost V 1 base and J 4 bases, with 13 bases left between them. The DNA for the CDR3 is TGTGCCAGCAGTTTATTAACAGGGTCAGGAGAGACCCAGTACTTC. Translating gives CASSLLTGSGETQYF.

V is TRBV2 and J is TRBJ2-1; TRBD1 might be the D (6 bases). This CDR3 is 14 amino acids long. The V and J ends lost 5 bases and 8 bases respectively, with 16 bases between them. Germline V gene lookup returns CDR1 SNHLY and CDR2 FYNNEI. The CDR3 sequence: CASSSRGLDDEQFF. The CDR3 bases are TGTGCCAGCAGTAGCAGGGGCCTAGACGATGAGCAGTTCTTC.

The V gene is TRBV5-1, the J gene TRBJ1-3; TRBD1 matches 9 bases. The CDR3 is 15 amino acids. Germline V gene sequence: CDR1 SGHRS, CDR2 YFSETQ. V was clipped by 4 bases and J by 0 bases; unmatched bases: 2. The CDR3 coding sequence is TGCGCCAGCAGCCGACAGGGGGACTCTGGAAACACCATATATTTT. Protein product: CASSRQGDSGNTIYF.